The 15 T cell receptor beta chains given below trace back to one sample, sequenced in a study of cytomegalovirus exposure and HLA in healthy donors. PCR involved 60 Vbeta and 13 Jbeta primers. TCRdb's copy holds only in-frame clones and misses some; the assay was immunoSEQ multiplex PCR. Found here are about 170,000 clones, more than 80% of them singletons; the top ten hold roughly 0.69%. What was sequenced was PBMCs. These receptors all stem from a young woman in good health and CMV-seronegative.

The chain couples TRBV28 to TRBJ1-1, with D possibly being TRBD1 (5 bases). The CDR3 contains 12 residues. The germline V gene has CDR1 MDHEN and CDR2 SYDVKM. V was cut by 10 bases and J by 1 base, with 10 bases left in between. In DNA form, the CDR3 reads TGTGCCACTAAGACAGCGAACACTGAAGCTTTCTTT. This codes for CATKTANTEAFF.

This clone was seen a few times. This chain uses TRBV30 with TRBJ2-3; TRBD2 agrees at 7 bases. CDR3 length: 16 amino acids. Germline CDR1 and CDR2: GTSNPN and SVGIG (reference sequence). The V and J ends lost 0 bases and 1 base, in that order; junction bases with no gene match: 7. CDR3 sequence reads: CAWSVLRLAGTDTQYF. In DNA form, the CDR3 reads TGTGCCTGGAGTGTATTACGGCTAGCGGGCACAGATACGCAGTATTTT.

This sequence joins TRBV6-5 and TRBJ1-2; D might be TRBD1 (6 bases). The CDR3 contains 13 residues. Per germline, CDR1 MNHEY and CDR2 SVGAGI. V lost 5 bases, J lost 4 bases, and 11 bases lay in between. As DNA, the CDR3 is TGTGCCAGCAGTGCGGACAGTTTCTATGGCTACACCTTC. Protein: CASSADSFYGYTF.

The CDR3 region has the DNA TGTGCCAGCAGCCAATGGGCGAACACTGAAGCTTTCTTT. Translation gives CASSQWANTEAFF. The chain employs TRBV14 and TRBJ1-1; no firm D call. V lost 2 bases to trimming and J lost 1 base, with 5 bases between them. The CDR3 has 13 amino acids. Germline-derived CDR1 and CDR2 are SGHDN and FVKESK.

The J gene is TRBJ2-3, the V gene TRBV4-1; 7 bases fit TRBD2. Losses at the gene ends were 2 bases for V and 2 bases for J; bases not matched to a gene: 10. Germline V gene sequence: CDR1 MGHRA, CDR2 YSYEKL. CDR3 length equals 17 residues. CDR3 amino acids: CASSQSPAGEVTDTQYF. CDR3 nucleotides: TGCGCCAGCAGCCAATCTCCTGCGGGAGAAGTCACAGATACGCAGTATTTT.

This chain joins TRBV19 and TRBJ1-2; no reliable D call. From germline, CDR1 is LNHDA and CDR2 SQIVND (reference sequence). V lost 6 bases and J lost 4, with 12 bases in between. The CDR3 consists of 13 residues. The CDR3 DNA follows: TGTGCCAGTAGCCCACTAACCCTCTATGGCTACACCTTC. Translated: CASSPLTLYGYTF. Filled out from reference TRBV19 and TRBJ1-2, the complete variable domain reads DGGITQSPKYLFRKEGQNVTLSCEQNLNHDAMYWYRQDPGQGLRLIYYSQIVNDFQKGDIAEGYSVSREKKESFPLTVTSAQKNPTAFYLCASSPLTLYGYTFGSGTRLTVV.

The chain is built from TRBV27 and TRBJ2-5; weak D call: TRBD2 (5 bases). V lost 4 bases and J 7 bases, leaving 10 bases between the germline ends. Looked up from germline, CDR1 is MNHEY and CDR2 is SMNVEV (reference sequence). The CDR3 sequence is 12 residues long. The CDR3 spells CASSWGVGTQYF. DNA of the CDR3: TGTGCCAGCAGTTGGGGAGTTGGGACCCAGTACTTC.

The CDR3 nucleotides are TGTGCCAGCAGCCAAGGTATAGAGACCCAGTACTTC. This gives the protein CASSQGIETQYF. The genes are TRBV4-2 and TRBJ2-5, with unresolved D. The length of the CDR3 is 12 residues. Germline CDR1 LGHNA, CDR2 YNFKEQ. The germline V and J ends were trimmed by 1 base and 4 bases, with 4 bases remaining between them.

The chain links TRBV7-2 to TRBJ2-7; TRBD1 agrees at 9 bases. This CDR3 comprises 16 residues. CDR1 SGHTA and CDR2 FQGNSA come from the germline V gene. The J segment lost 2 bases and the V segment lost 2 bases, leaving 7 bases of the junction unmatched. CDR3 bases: TGTGCCAGCAGCTTACTGGGACAGGGCTTTGCCTACGAGCAGTACTTC. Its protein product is CASSLLGQGFAYEQYF.

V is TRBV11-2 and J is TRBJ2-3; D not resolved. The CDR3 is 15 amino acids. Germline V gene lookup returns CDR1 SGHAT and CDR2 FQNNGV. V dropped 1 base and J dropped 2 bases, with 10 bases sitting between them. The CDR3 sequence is CASSLGPQHTDTQYF. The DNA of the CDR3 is TGTGCCAGCAGCTTAGGCCCTCAACACACAGATACGCAGTATTTT. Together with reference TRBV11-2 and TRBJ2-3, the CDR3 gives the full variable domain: EAGVAQSPRYKIIEKRQSVAFWCNPISGHATLYWYQQILGQGPKLLIQFQNNGVVDDSQLPKDRFSAERLKGVDSTLKIQPAKLEDSAVYLCASSLGPQHTDTQYFGPGTRLTVL.

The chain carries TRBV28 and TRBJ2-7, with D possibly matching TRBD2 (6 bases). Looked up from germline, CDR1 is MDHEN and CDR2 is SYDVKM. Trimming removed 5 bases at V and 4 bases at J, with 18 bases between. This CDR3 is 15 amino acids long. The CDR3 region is CASSKRSSGGYEQYF. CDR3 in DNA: TGTGCCAGCAGTAAAAGGAGTAGTGGAGGGTACGAGCAGTACTTC. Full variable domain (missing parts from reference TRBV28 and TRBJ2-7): DVKVTQSSRYLVKRTGEKVFLECVQDMDHENMFWYRQDPGLGLRLIYFSYDVKMKEKGDIPEGYSVSREKKERFSLILESASTNQTSMYLCASSKRSSGGYEQYFGPGTRLTVT.

CDR3 DNA: TGTGCCAGCAGCTTACTGCCCGGTCAGCCCCAGCATTTT. Translated: CASSLLPGQPQHF. V gene TRBV7-2 combines with J gene TRBJ1-5; D gene unclear. With 2 bases removed from V and 6 bases from J, the gap between germline ends came to 8 bases. CDR1 is SGHTA, CDR2 FQGNSA, per germline. The CDR3 spans 13 residues.

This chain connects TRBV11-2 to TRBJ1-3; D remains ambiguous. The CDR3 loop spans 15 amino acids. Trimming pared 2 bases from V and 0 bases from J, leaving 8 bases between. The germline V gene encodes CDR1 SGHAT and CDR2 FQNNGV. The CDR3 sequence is CASSLMGASGNTIYF. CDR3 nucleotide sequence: TGTGCCAGCAGCTTAATGGGCGCCTCTGGAAACACCATATATTTT.

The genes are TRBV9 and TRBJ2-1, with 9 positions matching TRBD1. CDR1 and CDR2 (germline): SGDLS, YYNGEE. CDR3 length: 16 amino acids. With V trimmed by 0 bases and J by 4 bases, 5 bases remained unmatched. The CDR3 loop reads CASSVAGQGSYNEQFF. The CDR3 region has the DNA TGTGCCAGCAGCGTAGCGGGACAGGGTTCTTACAATGAGCAGTTCTTC.

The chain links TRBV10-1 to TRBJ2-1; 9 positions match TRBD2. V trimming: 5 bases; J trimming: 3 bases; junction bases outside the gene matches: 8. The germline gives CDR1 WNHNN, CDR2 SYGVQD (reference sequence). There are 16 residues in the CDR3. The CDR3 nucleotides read TGCGCCAGCAGTTCCACAAGCGGGAGGCACTACAATGAGCAGTTCTTC. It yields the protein CASSSTSGRHYNEQFF.